The 7 T cell receptor beta chains reported below all come from one sample, sequenced in a study of cytomegalovirus exposure and HLA in healthy donors. Use of 60 Vbeta and 13 Jbeta primers characterized the PCR. TCRdb's copy holds only in-frame clones and misses some; the assay was immunoSEQ multiplex PCR. Counted here are 150,000 to 250,000 clones, roughly four fifths occurring once; the ten biggest clones make up 1.9%. The sequenced material came from PBMCs. Every receptor here comes from a man aged 25-45 years in good health and CMV-seronegative.

V gene TRBV4-2 combines with J gene TRBJ2-1; 11 bases are a match to TRBD2. Germline trimming cut 6 bases from V and 3 bases from J; bases unmatched to any gene: 4. Per the germline V gene, CDR1 is LGHNA and CDR2 is YNFKEQ. The CDR3 is 15 residues long. The CDR3 DNA is TGTGCCAGCAGTGACGGGACTAGCGGCTACAATGAGCAGTTCTTC. Its protein product is CASSDGTSGYNEQFF.

This rearrangement joins TRBV5-1 to TRBJ2-5; 8 bases map to TRBD1. V gave up 4 bases and J gave up 10 bases; unmatched junction bases: 3. The CDR3 is made up of 11 amino acids. Germline CDR1 reads SGHRS; CDR2 reads YFSETQ. Here the CDR3 DNA reads TGCGCCAGCAGCCCTGACAGGGGCCAGTACTTC. Its protein is CASSPDRGQYF.

The chain combines TRBV4-2 with TRBJ2-3; 8 positions match TRBD1. J lost 1 base, V lost 0 bases, and 3 bases had no gene match. The length of the CDR3 is 16 residues. The germline gives CDR1 LGHNA, CDR2 YNFKEQ. The CDR3 is CASSQEDRVGTDTQYF. DNA for the CDR3: TGTGCCAGCAGCCAAGAGGACAGGGTCGGCACAGATACGCAGTATTTT.

V and J are TRBV27 and TRBJ1-1; 8 nucleotides agree with TRBD1. The CDR3 extends over 13 amino acids. J gave up 4 bases and V 6 bases, and 4 bases lay outside the gene matches. The germline V gene has CDR1 MNHEY and CDR2 SMNVEV (reference sequence). The CDR3 here is CASSPTGGTEAFF. CDR3 sequence (DNA): TGTGCCAGCAGCCCTACAGGGGGCACTGAAGCTTTCTTT.

The sample holds one count of this clone. The V and J genes are TRBV19 and TRBJ1-1, with D possibly TRBD1 on 5 matching bases. Deletions cut 1 base from V and 10 bases from J, with 13 bases between. Germline V CDR1 and CDR2: LNHDA, SQIVND (reference sequence). This CDR3 spans 13 amino acids. The CDR3 loop is CASSIGRDGIAFF. The CDR3 DNA reads as TGTGCCAGTAGTATAGGGAGGGACGGTATAGCTTTCTTT.

There are a few counts of this clone. The chain recombines TRBV25-1 with TRBJ1-3; 10 bases align to TRBD1. Germline V gene lookup returns CDR1 MGHDK and CDR2 SYGVNS. J lost 7 bases, V lost 6 bases, and 15 bases had no gene match. The CDR3 is 17 residues long. CDR3 DNA sequence: TGTGCCAGCAGCGAACCACTAGCCAGACAGGGGGCCAACACCATATATTTT. This sequence encodes CASSEPLARQGANTIYF.

The J gene is TRBJ1-2, the V gene TRBV9; 8 positions agree with TRBD1. This CDR3 has 16 residues. The V gene end was trimmed by 3 bases and the J gene end by 8 bases; junction bases not matched to a gene: 15. Germline lookup yields CDR1 SGDLS and CDR2 YYNGEE. This CDR3 reads CASSAGQGFPTGGYTF. DNA for the CDR3: TGTGCCAGCAGCGCAGGACAGGGTTTTCCCACCGGAGGCTACACCTTC.